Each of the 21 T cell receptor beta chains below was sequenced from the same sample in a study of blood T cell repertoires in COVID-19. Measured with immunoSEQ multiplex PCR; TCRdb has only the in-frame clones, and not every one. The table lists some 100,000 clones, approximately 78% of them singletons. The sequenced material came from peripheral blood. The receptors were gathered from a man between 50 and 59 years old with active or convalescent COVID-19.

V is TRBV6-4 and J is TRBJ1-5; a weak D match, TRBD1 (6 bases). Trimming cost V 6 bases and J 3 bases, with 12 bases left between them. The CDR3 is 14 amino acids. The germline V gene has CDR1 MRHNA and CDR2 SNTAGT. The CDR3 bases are TGTGCCAGCAGGAACAGGGATCCCAATCAGCCCCAGCATTTT. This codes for CASRNRDPNQPQHF.

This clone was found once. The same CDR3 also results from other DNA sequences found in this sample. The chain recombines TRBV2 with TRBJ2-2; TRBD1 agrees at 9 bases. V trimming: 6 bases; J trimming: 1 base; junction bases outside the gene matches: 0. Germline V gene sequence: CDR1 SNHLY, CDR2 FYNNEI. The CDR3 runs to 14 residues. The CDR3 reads CASRGQGNTGELFF. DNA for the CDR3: TGTGCCAGCAGGGGACAGGGGAACACCGGGGAGCTGTTTTTT.

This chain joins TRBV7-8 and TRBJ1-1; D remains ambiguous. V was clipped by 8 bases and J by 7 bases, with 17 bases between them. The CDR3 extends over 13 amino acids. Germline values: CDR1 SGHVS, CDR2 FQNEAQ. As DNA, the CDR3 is TGTGCCAGCGCCAGGCTGTCGTTCGGTGAAGCTTTCTTT. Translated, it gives CASARLSFGEAFF.

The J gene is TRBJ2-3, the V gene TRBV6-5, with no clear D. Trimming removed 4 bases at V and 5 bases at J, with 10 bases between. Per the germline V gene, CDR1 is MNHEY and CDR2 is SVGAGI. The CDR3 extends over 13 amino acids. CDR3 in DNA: TGTGCCAGCAGTTTACCTGGGCGAGATACGCAGTATTTT. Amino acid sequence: CASSLPGRDTQYF.

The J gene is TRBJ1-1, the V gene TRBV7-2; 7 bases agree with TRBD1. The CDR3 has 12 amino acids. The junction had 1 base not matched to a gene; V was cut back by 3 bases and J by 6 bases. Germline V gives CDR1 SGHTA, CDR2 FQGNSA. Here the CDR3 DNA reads TGTGCCAGCAGCTTGGACAGGCCTGAAGCTTTCTTT. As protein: CASSLDRPEAFF.

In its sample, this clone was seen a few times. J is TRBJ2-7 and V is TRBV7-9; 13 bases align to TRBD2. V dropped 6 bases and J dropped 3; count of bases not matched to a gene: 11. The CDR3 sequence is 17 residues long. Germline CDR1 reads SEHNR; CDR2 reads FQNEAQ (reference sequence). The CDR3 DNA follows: TGTGCCAGCAGGGATGACCGACTAGCGGGGGGTATCTACGAGCAGTACTTC. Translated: CASRDDRLAGGIYEQYF.

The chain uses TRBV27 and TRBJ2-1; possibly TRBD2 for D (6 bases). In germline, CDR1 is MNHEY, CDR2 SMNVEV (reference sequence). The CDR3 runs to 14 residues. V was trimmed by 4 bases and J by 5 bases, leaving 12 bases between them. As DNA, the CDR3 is TGTGCCAGCAGTTCCCCGGGACTGCACAATGAGCAGTTCTTC. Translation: CASSSPGLHNEQFF.

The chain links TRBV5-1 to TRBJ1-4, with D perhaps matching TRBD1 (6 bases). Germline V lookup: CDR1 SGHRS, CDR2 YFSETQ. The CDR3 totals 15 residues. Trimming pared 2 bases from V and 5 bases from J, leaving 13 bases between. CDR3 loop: CASSLGQNSNEKLFF. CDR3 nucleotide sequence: TGCGCCAGCAGCTTAGGACAGAATTCGAATGAAAAACTGTTTTTT.

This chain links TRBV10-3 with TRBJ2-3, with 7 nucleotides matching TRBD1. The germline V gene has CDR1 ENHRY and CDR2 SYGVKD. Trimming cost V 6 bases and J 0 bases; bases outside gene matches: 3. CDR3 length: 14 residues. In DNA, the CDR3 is TGTGCCATCAGGGACAGGATTAGCACAGATACGCAGTATTTT. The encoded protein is CAIRDRISTDTQYF.

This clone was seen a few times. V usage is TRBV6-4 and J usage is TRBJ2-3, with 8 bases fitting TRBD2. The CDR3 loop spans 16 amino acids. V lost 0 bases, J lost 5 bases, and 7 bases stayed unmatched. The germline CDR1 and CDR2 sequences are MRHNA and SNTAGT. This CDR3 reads CASSDSPGGPIDTQYF. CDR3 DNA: TGTGCCAGCAGTGACTCGCCGGGGGGGCCAATAGATACGCAGTATTTT.

The CDR3 DNA sequence: TGCGCCAGCAGCCGGGCAGGGGACTACAATGAGCAGTTCTTC. This translates into CASSRAGDYNEQFF. This rearrangement joins TRBV5-1 to TRBJ2-1; the D gene is possibly TRBD1 (6 bases). Trimming left V 4 bases short and J 3 bases short, with 11 bases between. The V gene's germline CDR1 is SGHRS and CDR2 YFSETQ. The CDR3 contains 14 residues.

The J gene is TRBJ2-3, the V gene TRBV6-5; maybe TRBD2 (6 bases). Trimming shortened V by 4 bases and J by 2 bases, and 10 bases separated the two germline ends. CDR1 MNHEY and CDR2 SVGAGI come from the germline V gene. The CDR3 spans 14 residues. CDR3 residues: CASSWGLNTDTQYF. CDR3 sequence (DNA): TGTGCCAGCAGTTGGGGACTGAACACAGATACGCAGTATTTT.

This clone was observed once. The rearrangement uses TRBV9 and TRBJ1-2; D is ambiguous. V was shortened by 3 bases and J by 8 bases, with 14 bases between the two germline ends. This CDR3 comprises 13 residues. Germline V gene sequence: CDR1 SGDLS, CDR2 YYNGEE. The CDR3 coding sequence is TGTGCCAGCAGCGCTGACATCACAAGAGGCTACACCTTC. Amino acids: CASSADITRGYTF.

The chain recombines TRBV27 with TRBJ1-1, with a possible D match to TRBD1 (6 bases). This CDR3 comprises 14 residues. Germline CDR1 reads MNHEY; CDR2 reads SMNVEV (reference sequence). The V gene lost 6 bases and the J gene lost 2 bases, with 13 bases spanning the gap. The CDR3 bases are TGTGCCAGCAGGACACTACAGGGAAACACTGAAGCTTTCTTT. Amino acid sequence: CASRTLQGNTEAFF.

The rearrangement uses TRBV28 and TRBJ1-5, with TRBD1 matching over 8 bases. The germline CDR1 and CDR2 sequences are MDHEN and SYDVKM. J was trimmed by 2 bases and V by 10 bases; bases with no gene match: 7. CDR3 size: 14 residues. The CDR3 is CATRTGTRNQPQHF. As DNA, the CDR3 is TGTGCCACCAGGACAGGGACCCGCAATCAGCCCCAGCATTTT.

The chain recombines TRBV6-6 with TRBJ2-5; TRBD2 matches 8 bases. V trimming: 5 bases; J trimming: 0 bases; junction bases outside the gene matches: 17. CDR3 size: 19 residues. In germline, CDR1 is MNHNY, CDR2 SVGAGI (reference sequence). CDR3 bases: TGTGCCAGCAGTCCCAAGGGTTATAGCGGGACCTTGTACCAAGAGACCCAGTACTTC. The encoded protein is CASSPKGYSGTLYQETQYF.

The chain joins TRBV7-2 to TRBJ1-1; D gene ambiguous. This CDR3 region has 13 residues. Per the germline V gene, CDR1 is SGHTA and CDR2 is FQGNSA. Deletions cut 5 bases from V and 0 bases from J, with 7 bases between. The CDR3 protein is CASSPHMNTEAFF. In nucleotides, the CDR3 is TGTGCCAGCAGCCCGCACATGAACACTGAAGCTTTCTTT. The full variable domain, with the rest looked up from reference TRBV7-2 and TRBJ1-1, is GAGVSQSPSNKVTEKGKDVELRCDPISGHTALYWYRQSLGQGLEFLIYFQGNSAPDKSGLPSDRFSAERTGGSVSTLTIQRTQQEDSAVYLCASSPHMNTEAFFGQGTRLTVV.

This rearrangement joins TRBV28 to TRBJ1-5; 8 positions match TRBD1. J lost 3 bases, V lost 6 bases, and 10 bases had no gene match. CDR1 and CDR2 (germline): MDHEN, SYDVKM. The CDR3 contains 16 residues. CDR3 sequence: CASRGTGAFLNQPQHF. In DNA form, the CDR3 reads TGTGCCAGCAGAGGGACAGGCGCCTTCCTCAATCAGCCCCAGCATTTT.

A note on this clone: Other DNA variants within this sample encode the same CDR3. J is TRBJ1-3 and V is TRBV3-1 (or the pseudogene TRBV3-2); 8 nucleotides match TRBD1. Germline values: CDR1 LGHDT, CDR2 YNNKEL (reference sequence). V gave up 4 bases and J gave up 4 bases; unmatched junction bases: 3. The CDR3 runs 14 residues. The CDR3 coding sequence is TGTGCCAGCAGCCCGACAGGGGTGGGAAACACCATATATTTT. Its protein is CASSPTGVGNTIYF.

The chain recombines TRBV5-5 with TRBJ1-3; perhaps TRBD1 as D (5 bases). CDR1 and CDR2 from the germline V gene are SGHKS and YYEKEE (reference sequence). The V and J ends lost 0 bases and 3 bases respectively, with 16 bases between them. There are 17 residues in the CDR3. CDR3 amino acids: CASSLAPRPTGGNTIYF. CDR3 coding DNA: TGTGCCAGCAGCTTGGCCCCCCGCCCCACAGGTGGAAACACCATATATTTT.

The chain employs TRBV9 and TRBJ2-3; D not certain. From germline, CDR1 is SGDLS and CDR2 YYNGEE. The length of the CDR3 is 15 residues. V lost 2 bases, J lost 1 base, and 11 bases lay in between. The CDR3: CASSVEDIRTDTQYF. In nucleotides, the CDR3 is TGTGCCAGCAGCGTCGAGGATATACGCACAGATACGCAGTATTTT.